This T cell receptor beta chain was obtained from a study of shared clonotypes between healthy human individuals. Study outcomes and limitations: Among non-shared clonotypes, generation probabilities were lower than among those shared by all four donors. Collection of samples was limited to blood; tissue repertoires likely differ.

With respect to this clone: Its target is not known.

The V gene end was trimmed by 5 bases and the J gene end by 6 bases; junction bases not matched to a gene: 13. The CDR3 contains 17 residues. Germline values: CDR1 SEHNR, CDR2 FQNEAQ (reference sequence). Assay: immunoSEQ multiplex PCR; the TCRdb copy retains only in-frame clones and omits some. The table has roughly 660,000 clones, 90% seen once. This chain connects TRBV7-9 to TRBJ2-3, with 11 bases fitting TRBD2. The clonotype was recovered from a man between 18 and 35 years old in good health. Some clones in this sample may be carry-over from other donors' samples. Material for sequencing was memory CD8+ T cells from PBMCs. Sample subset: CD45RO+ cells pooled with CCR7-negative TemRA cells. CDR3 amino acids: CASSQRTSGWGSDTQYF. The CDR3 region has the DNA TGTGCCAGCAGCCAAAGGACTAGCGGGTGGGGGTCGGATACGCAGTATTTT. Complete variable domain (other parts from reference TRBV7-9 and TRBJ2-3): DTGVSQNPRHKITKRGQNVTFRCDPISEHNRLYWYRQTLGQGPEFLTYFQNEAQLEKSRLLSDRFSAERPKGSFSTLEIQRTEQGDSAMYLCASSQRTSGWGSDTQYFGPGTRLTVL.